This record concerns one TCR beta chain sequence. The V gene lost 8 bases and the J gene lost 6 bases, with 7 bases spanning the gap. Germline V lookup: CDR1 SNHLY, CDR2 FYNNEI. This CDR3 has 11 amino acids. While unrecorded immune exposures were likely, the donors were nominally healthy when sampled. Unrecorded for this donor was the CMV serostatus. These data are taken from a study of cytomegalovirus exposure and HLA in healthy donors. On the study more broadly: The Caucasian-associated ancestry cluster held 80% to 90% of approximately 400 genotyped donors.

A multiplex PCR was run with 60 Vbeta primers and 13 Jbeta primers. In the original analysis: About 11 million of the about 80 million unique TCR beta chains counted in a later analysis were shared. Here immunoSEQ multiplex PCR was the method, and the copy in TCRdb shows in-frame clones only, minus some. Clone size and the V and J calls come from that table; the DNA yielded D and trimming. The sample totals 30,000 to 40,000 clones. Material: PBMCs. The V call is TRBV2, the J call TRBJ2-2; D is undetermined. This receptor was taken from a human donor in good health. The CDR3 nucleotides are TGTGCCAGCGAGCAAGCCGGGGAGCTGTTTTTT. Protein: CASEQAGELFF.